Presented here are 3 T cell receptor beta chains from one specimen sequenced in a study of circulating CD8 cells and anti-PD-1 response in melanoma. Sorting of live CD3+CD8+TCRalphabeta+ cells by PD-1 and/or TIGIT gave four subsets. Each library started from 15 ng of total RNA using the QIAseq Immune Repertoire TCR panel. TCRdb used MiXCR to reprocess the reads, holding one entry per CDR3 protein. The data hold about a thousand distinct CDR3 sequences, with more than 6.5% observed a single time. The sample consisted of CD8+ T cells from PBMCs, taken at baseline or after one month of anti-PD-1 therapy (not recorded which). Source of these receptors: a human donor with melanoma.

This clonotype is categorized as large. The chain employs TRBV2 and TRBJ2-5; possibly TRBD1 for D (6 bases). This CDR3 has 15 residues. Germline lookup yields CDR1 SNHLY and CDR2 FYNNEI. The V and J ends lost 1 base and 1 base respectively, with 10 bases between them. CDR3 sequence: CASSEDQGSQETQYF. The CDR3 DNA sequence: TGTGCCAGCAGTGAAGACCAGGGGAGCCAAGAGACCCAGTACTTC.

By frequency in the sample, this clonotype is large. This rearrangement joins TRBV29-1 to TRBJ1-2; no firm D call. The CDR3 is 12 residues long. The germline V gene has CDR1 SQVTM and CDR2 ANQGSEA. Trimming took off 3 bases at V and 6 bases at J, with 11 bases between the two ends. Here the CDR3 reads CSVDLGGNGYTF. The CDR3 nucleotides read TGCAGCGTTGATTTAGGTGGGAATGGCTACACCTTC.

This clonotype rates as medium-sized. J is TRBJ2-5 and V is TRBV12-5; D not resolved. The CDR3 totals 13 residues. Trimming removed 2 bases at V and 5 bases at J, with 9 bases between. Germline V CDR1 and CDR2: LGHNT, FRNRAP. The CDR3 sequence: CASGLNSHETQYF. DNA of the CDR3: TGTGCTAGTGGTTTGAATAGCCACGAGACCCAGTACTTC.